The source of this T cell receptor beta chain is a study of identical twins. Study results and limitations: It was possible that invariant MAIT and iNKT cells partly confounded the zero-insertion analyses. Findings depended on cross-sectional statistics rather than tracking the same donors.

TCRdb analysed the 5' RACE reads with MiXCR anew, one entry per CDR3 protein. The table records hundreds of thousands of distinct CDR3 sequences, 5.5% to 6.5% of them present only once. Regarding this clonotype: The target antigen is unknown.

CDR1 and CDR2 (germline): SQVTM, ANQGSEA. Trimming shortened V by 8 bases and J by 0 bases, and 10 bases separated the two germline ends. This CDR3 has 12 amino acids. The material sequenced was naive T cells sorted from blood. The clonotype originates from a man in his late teens or twenties in good health. This chain links TRBV29-1 with TRBJ2-5, with a weak D call TRBD1 (6 bases). Written as DNA, the CDR3 is TGCAGCACTGGACAGAACCAAGAGACCCAGTACTTC. Amino acids: CSTGQNQETQYF.